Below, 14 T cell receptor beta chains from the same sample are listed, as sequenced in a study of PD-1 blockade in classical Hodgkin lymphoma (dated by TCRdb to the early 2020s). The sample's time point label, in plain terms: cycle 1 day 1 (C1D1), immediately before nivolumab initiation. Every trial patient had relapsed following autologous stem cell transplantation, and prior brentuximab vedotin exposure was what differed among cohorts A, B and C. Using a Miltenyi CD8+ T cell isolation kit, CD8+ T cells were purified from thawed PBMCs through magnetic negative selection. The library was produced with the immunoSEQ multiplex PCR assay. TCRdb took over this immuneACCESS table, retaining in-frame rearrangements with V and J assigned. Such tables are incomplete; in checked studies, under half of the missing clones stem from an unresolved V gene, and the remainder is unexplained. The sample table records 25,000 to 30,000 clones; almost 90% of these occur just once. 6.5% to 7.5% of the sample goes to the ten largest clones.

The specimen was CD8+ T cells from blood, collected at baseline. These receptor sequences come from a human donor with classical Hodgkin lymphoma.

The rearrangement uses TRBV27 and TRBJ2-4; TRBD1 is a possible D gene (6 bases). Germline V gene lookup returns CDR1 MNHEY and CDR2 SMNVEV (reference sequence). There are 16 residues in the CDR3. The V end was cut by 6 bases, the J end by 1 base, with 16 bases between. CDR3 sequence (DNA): TGTGCCAGCAGGGACAGAGGTGGGGTGGCCAAAAACATTCAGTACTTC. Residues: CASRDRGGVAKNIQYF.

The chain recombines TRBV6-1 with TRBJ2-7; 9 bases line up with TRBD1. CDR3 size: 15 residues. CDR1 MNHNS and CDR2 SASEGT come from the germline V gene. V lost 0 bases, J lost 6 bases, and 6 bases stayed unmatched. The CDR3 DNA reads TGTGCCAGCAGTGAAGCCTCCGGGACAGGGTCCGAGCAGTACTTC. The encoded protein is CASSEASGTGSEQYF.

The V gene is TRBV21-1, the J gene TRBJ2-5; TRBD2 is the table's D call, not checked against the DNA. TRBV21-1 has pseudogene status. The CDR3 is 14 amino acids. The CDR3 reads CASSRRRVTETQYF. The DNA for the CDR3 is TGTGCCAGCAGCAGACGACGGGTAACAGAGACCCAGTACTTC.

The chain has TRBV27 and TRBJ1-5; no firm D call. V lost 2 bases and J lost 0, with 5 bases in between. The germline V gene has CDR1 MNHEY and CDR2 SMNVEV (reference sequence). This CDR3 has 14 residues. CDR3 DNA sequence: TGTGCCAGCAGTTTAAATCCTAGCAATCAGCCCCAGCATTTT. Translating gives CASSLNPSNQPQHF.

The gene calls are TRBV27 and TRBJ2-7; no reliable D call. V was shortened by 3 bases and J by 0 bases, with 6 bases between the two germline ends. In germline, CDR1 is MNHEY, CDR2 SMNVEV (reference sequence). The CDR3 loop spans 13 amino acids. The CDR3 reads CASSFGHSYEQYF. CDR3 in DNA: TGTGCCAGCAGTTTTGGGCACTCCTACGAGCAGTACTTC.

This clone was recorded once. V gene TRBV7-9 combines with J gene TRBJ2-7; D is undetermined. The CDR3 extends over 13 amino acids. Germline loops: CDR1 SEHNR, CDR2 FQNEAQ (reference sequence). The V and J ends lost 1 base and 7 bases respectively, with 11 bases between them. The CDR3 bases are TGTGCCAGCAGCTTAGGGTCGGGTAGTGAGCAGTACTTC. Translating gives CASSLGSGSEQYF.

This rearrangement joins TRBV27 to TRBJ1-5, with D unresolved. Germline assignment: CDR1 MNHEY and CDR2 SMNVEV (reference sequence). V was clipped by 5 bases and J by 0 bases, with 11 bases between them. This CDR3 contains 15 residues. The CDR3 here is CASSPGLYSNQPQHF. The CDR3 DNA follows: TGTGCCAGCAGTCCAGGACTGTATAGCAATCAGCCCCAGCATTTT.

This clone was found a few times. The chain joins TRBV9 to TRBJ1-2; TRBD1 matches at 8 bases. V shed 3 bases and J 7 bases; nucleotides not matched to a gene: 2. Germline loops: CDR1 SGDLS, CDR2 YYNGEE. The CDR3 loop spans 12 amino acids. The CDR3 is CASSATGVGYTF. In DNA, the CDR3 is TGTGCCAGCAGCGCGACAGGGGTTGGCTACACCTTC.

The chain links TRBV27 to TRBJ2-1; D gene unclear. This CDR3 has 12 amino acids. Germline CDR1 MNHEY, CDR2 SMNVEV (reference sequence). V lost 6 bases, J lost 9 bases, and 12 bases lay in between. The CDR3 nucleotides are TGTGCCAGCAGCCCTCCCAACCTTGAGCAGTTCTTC. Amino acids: CASSPPNLEQFF.

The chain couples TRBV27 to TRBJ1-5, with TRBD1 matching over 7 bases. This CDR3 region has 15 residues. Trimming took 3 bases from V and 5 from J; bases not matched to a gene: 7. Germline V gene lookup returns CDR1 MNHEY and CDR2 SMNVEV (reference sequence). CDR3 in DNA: TGTGCCAGCAGTTTCCATACAGGGGTTGATCAGCCCCAGCATTTT. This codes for CASSFHTGVDQPQHF.

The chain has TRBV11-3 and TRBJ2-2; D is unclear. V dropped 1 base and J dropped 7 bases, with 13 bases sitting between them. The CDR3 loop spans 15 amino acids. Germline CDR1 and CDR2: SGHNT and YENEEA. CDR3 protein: CASSLGGFSGGELFF. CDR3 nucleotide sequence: TGTGCCAGCAGCTTAGGGGGATTTTCCGGCGGGGAGCTGTTTTTT.

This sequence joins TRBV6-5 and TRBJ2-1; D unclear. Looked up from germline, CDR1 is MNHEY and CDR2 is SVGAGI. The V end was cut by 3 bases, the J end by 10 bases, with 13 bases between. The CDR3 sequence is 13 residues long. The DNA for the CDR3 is TGTGCCAGCAGTTATTATAGCCCCGGGGAGCAGTTCTTC. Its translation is CASSYYSPGEQFF.

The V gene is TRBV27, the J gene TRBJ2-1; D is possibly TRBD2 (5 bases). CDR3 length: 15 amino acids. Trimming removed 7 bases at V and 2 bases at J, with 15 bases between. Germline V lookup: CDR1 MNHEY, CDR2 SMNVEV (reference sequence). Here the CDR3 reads CASIDAGSPYNEQFF. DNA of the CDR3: TGTGCCAGCATCGATGCGGGCTCCCCCTACAATGAGCAGTTCTTC.

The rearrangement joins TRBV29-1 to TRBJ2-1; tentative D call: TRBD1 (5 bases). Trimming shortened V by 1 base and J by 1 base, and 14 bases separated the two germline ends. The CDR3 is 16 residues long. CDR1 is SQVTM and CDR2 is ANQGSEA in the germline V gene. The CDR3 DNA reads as TGCAGCGTTGAAGGGGGCGTAGGGCCATCCTACAATGAGCAGTTCTTC. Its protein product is CSVEGGVGPSYNEQFF.